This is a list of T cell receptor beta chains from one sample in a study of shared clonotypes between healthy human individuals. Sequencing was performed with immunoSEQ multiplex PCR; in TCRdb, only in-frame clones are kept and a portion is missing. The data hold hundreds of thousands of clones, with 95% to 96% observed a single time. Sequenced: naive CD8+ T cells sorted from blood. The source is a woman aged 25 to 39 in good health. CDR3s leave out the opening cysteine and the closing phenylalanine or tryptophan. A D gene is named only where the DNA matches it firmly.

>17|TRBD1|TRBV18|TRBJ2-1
ASSPEDRVFVSSYNEQF
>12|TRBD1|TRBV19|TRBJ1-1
ASSSDRDNTEAF
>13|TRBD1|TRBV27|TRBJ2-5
ASSQGQGNFETQY
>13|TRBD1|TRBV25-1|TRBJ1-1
ASSPRTGKVTEAF
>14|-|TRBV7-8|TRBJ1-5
ASSLAGRFLPQPQH
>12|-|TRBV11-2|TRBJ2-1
ASSSPSRHNEQF
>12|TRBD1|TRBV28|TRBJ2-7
ASKLGQPGYEQY
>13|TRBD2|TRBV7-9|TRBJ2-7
ASSPRTSVVYEQY
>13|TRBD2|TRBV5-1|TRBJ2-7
ASSLTSGSRYEQY
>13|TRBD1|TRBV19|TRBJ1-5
ASSITGASNQPQH
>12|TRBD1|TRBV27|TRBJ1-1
ASREGQGRTEAF
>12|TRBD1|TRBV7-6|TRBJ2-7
ASSPQDRGYEQY
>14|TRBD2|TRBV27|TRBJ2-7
ASSPSSGVRAYEQY
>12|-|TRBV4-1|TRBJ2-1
ASSQDPSDNEQF
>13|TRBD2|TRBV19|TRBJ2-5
ASSIVAGVKETQY
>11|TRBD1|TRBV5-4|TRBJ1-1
ASSVGGYTEAF
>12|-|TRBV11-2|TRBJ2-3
ASSLDGATDTQY
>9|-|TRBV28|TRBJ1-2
ASQGEDGYT
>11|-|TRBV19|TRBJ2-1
ASSIGGNNEQF
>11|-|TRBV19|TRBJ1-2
ASVATDPYGYT
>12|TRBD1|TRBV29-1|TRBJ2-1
SVHRGNSYNEQF
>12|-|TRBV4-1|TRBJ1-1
ASSIDRWNTEAF
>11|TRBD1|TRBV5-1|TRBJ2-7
ASSLTGGYEQY
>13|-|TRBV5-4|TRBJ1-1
ASSLGRKMNTEAF
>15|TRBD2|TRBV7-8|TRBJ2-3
ASSSPLAGMSTDTQY
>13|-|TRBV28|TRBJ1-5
ASSLFIGSNQPQH
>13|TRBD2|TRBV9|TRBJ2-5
ASSVDWREGREQY
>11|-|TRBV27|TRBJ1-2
ASSSSGPYGYT
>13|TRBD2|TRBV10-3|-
AISEGISGYYEQY
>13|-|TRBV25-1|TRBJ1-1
ASSHRDRSNTEAF
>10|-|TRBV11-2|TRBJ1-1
ASSLGTLEAF
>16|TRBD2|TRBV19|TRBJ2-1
ASSTRTSGRSPYNEQF
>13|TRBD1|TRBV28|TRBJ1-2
ASSARDRGNYGYT
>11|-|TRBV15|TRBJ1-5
ATSIEVVQPQH
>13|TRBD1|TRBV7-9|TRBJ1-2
ASSWSGGRNYGYT